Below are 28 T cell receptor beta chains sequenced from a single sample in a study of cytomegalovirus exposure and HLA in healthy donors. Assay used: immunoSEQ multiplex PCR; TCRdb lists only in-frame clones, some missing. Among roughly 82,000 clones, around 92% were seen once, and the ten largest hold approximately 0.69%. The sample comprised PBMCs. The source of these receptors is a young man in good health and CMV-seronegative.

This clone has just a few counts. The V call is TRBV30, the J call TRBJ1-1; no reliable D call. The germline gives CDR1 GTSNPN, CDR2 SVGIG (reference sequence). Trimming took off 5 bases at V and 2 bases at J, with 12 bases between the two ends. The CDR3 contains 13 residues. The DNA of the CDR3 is TGTGCCTGGGAGGCCGGGGTCAACACTGAAGCTTTCTTT. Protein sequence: CAWEAGVNTEAFF.

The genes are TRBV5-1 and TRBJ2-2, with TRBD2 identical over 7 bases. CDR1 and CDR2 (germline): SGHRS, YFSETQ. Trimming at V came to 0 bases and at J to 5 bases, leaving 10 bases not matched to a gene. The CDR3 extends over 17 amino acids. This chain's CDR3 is CASSLVSGGSFTGELFF. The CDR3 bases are TGCGCCAGCAGCTTGGTGTCGGGAGGTAGTTTTACCGGGGAGCTGTTTTTT.

The CDR3 region is CASSLGQGSSGANVLTF. DNA for the CDR3: TGTGCCAGCAGCTTAGGACAGGGGTCCTCTGGGGCCAACGTCCTGACTTTC. The gene calls are TRBV13 and TRBJ2-6; 7 bases agree with TRBD1. The CDR3 totals 17 residues. V was clipped by 0 bases and J by 0 bases; unmatched bases: 2. The germline V gene has CDR1 PRHDT and CDR2 FYEKMQ (reference sequence).

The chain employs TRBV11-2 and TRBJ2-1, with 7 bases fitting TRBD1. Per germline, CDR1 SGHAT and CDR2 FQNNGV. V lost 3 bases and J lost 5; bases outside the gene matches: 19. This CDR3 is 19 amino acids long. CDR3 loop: CASSFQRYNRGLGHNEQFF. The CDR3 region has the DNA TGTGCCAGCAGCTTTCAGAGATACAACAGGGGATTAGGGCACAATGAGCAGTTCTTC.

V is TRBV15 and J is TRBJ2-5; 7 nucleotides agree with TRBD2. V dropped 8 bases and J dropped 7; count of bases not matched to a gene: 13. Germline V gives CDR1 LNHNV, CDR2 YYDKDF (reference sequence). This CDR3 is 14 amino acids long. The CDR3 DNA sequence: TGTGCCACCGGCCATCTAGCGGAGTCCGGGACCCAGTACTTC. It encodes CATGHLAESGTQYF.

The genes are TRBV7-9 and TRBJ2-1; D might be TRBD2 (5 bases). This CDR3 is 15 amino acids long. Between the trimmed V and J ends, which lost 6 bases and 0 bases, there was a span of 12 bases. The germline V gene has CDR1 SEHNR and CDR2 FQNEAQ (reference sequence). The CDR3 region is CASREGGSSYNEQFF. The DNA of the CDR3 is TGTGCCAGCAGGGAAGGCGGGTCCTCCTACAATGAGCAGTTCTTC.

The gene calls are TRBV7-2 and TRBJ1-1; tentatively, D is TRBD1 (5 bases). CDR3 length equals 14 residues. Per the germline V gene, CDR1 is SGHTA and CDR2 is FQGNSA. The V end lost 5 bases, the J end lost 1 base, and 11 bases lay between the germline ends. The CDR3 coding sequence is TGTGCCAGCAGCATCCAGGGAAGGAACACTGAAGCTTTCTTT. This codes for CASSIQGRNTEAFF.

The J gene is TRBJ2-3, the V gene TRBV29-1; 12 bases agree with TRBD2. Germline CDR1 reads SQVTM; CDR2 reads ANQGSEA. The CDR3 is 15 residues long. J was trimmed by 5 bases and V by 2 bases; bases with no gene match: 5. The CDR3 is CSVELAGGPGDTQYF. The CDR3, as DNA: TGCAGCGTTGAACTAGCGGGAGGGCCAGGAGATACGCAGTATTTT.

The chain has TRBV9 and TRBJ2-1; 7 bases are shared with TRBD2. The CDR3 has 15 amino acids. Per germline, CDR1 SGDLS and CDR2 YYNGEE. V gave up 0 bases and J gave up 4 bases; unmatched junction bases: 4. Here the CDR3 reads CASSVGSGVYNEQFF. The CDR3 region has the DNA TGTGCCAGCAGCGTAGGAAGCGGGGTGTACAATGAGCAGTTCTTC.

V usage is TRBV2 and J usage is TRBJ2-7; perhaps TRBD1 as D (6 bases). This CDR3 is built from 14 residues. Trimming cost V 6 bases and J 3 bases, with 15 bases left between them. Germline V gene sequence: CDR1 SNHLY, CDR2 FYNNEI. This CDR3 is CASRLTGSYYEQYF. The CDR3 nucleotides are TGTGCCAGCAGGCTGACAGGTAGCTACTACGAGCAGTACTTC.

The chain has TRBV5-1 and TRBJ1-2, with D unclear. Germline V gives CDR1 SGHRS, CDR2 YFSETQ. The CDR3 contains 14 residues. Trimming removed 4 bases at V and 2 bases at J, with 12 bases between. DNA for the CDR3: TGCGCCAGCAGCCGTGACGGGAAAAACTATGGCTACACCTTC. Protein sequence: CASSRDGKNYGYTF.

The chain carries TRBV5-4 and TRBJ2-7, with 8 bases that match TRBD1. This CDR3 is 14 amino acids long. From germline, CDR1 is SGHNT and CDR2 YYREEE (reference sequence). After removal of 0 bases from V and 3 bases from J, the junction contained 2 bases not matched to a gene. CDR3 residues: CASSLAGGGYEQYF. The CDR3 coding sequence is TGTGCCAGCAGCTTGGCAGGGGGCGGCTACGAGCAGTACTTC.

In DNA form, the CDR3 reads TGTGCCATCAGTGAGTCCAATTTCGGACAGGACACGAACACCGGGGAGCTGTTTTTT. It translates to CAISESNFGQDTNTGELFF. The chain joins TRBV10-3 to TRBJ2-2; 7 positions match TRBD1. Germline values: CDR1 ENHRY, CDR2 SYGVKD. Trimming cost V 0 bases and J 0 bases; bases outside gene matches: 10. This CDR3 spans 19 amino acids.

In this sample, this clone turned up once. In DNA form, the CDR3 reads TGTGCCAGCAGCCCCAATGGGGGGTCTGGAAACACCATATATTTT. It specifies CASSPNGGSGNTIYF. The chain has TRBV9 and TRBJ1-3, with a weak D call TRBD1 (5 bases). Trimming took off 4 bases at V and 1 base at J, with 12 bases between the two ends. There are 15 residues in the CDR3. In germline, CDR1 is SGDLS, CDR2 YYNGEE.

CDR3 amino acids: CASSSGTGGRSGANVLTF. CDR3 sequence (DNA): TGTGCCAGCAGCTCCGGGACAGGGGGAAGGTCTGGGGCCAACGTCCTGACTTTC. V usage is TRBV5-4 and J usage is TRBJ2-6; 11 bases line up with TRBD1. Germline V gene sequence: CDR1 SGHNT, CDR2 YYREEE (reference sequence). J gave up 1 base and V 3 bases, and 6 bases lay outside the gene matches. The CDR3 totals 18 residues.

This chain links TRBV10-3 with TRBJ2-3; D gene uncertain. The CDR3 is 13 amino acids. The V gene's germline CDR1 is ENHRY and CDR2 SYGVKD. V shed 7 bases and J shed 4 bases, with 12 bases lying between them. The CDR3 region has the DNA TGTGCCATCACCCCCATCGGTTCAGATACGCAGTATTTT. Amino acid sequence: CAITPIGSDTQYF.

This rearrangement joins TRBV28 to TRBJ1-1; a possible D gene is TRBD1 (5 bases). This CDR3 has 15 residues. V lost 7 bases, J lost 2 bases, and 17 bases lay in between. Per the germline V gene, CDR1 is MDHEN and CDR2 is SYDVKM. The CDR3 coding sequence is TGTGCCAGCACCTCCTGGGGTGGGGCTAACACTGAAGCTTTCTTT. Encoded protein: CASTSWGGANTEAFF.

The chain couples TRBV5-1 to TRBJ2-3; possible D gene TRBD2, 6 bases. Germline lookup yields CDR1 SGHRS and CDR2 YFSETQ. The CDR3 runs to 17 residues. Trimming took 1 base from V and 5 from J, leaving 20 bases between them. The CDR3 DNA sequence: TGCGCCAGCAGCTTGTTCATGGGTGGAGGGGCACTAGATACGCAGTATTTT. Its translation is CASSLFMGGGALDTQYF.

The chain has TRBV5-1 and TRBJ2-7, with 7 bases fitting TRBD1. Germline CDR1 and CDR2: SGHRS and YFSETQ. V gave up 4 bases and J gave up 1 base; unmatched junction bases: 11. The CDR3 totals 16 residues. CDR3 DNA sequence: TGCGCCAGCAGCCCAATACCCAGGGGGACATCCTACGAGCAGTACTTC. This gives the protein CASSPIPRGTSYEQYF.

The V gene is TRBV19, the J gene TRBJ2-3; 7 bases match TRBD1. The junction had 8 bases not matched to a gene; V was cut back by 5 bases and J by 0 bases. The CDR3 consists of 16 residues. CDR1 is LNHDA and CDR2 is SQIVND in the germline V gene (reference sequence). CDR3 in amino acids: CASSPRGQASTDTQYF. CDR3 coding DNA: TGTGCCAGTAGTCCTCGCGGACAGGCGAGCACAGATACGCAGTATTTT.

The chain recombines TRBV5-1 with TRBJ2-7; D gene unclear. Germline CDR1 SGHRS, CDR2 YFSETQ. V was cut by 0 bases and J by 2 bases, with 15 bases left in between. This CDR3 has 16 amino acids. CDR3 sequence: CASSLGGTTLTYEQYF. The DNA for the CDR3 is TGCGCCAGCAGCTTGGGCGGTACGACTTTAACCTACGAGCAGTACTTC.

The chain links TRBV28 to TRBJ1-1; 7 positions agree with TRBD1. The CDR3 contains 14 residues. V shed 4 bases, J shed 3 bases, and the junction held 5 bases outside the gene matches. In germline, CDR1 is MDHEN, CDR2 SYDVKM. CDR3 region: CASSSLDRHTEAFF. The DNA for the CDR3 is TGTGCCAGCAGTTCCTTGGACAGGCACACTGAAGCTTTCTTT.

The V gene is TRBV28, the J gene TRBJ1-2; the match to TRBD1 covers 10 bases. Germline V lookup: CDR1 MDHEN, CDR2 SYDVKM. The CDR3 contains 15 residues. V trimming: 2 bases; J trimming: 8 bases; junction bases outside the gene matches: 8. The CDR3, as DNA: TGTGCCAGCAGTTTAAGTAGACAGGGGGCGTACGGCTACACCTTC. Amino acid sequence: CASSLSRQGAYGYTF.

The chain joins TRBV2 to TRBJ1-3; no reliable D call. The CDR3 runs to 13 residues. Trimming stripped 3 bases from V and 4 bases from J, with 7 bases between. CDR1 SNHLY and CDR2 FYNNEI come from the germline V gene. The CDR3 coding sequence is TGTGCCAGCAGTGAGTTCCCGGGAAACACCATATATTTT. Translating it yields CASSEFPGNTIYF.

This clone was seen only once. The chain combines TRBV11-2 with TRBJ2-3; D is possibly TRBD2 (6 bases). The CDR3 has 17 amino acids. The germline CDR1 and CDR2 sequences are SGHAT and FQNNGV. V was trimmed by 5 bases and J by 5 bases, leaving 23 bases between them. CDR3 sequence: CASSLWGGFGDRDTQYF. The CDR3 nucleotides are TGTGCCAGCAGCCTCTGGGGAGGTTTCGGAGATAGAGATACGCAGTATTTT.

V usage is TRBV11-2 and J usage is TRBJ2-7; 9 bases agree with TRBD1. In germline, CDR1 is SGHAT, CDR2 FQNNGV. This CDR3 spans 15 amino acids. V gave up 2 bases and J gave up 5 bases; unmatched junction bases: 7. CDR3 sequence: CASSLQGQGKDEQYF. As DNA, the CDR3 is TGTGCCAGCAGCTTACAGGGACAGGGAAAAGACGAGCAGTACTTC.

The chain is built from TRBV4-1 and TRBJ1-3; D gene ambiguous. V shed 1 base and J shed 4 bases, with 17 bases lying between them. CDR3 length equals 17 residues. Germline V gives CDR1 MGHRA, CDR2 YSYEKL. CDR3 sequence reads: CASSQVSGPAGGNTIYF. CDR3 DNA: TGCGCCAGCAGCCAAGTATCAGGCCCCGCGGGGGGAAACACCATATATTTT.

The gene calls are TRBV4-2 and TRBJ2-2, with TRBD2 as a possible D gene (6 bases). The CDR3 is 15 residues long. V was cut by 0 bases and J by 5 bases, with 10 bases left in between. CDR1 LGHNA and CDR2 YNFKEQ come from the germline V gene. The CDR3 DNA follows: TGTGCCAGCAGCCAAGAATCTGGGAGGACCGGGGAGCTGTTTTTT. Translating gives CASSQESGRTGELFF.